This T cell receptor beta chain was documented in a study of T-cell memory formation after mild COVID-19. TCRdb re-called the 5' RACE reads through MiXCR, storing one row per CDR3 protein. The data show approximately 250,000 distinct CDR3 sequences, roughly a sixth seen once. This CDR3 comprises 14 residues. The germline V gene encodes CDR1 MNHEY and CDR2 SVGEGT. V was cut by 2 bases and J by 7 bases, with 14 bases left in between. Sequenced input: PBMCs or a T cell subset sorted from them (not recorded which). This receptor was taken from a man aged 18 to 35 who had mild COVID-19 (a few samples of this study predate the infection). Cell type and time point are not known. This chain links TRBV6-2 or TRBV6-3 with TRBJ1-2, with D perhaps matching TRBD1 (5 bases). CDR3 nucleotides: TGTGCCAGCAGTTACGCTGGGGACTTCTGTGGCTACACCTTC. It translates to CASSYAGDFCGYTF.